This T cell receptor beta chain was retrieved from a study of tumor-infiltrating lymphocytes in primary liver carcinoma. Study outcomes and limitations: In tumor-adjacent and tumor-blood pairs, overlap was lower than in tumor region pairs.

RNA and DNA were co-extracted from roughly 20-30 mg of unsorted bulk tissue. Starting material of around 460 ng total RNA yielded TCR beta cDNA via a constant-region primer. Three nested multiplex PCR rounds, a slightly modified ARM-PCR method, built the TCR beta libraries. In the first two PCR rounds, TRBV1-TRBV30 forward primers were paired with a C-beta reverse primer, and each round lasted roughly 9 cycles. TCRdb reanalysed the multiplex PCR reads using MiXCR and keeps one entry per CDR3 protein. The sample shows under 150,000 distinct CDR3 sequences, about two thirds of them seen only once. Per germline, CDR1 MNHNS and CDR2 SASEGT. V dropped 5 bases and J dropped 2 bases, with 16 bases sitting between them. The CDR3 has 15 amino acids. This clonotype showed up many times. The antigen remains unidentified.

The sample comprised tumor-adjacent normal liver tissue. The sequence derives from a woman aged 55-70 years with primary liver carcinoma and hepatitis B virus infection. The J gene is TRBJ2-7, the V gene TRBV6-1; maybe TRBD1 (5 bases). CDR3 protein: CASSHPADRAYEQYF. CDR3 nucleotide sequence: TGTGCCAGCAGTCATCCGGCAGACAGAGCCTACGAGCAGTACTTC.